This T cell receptor (beta chain) is drawn from a study of PD-1 blockade in classical Hodgkin lymphoma. Findings and caveats of the study: Exclusion was the outcome for patients who began nivolumab under 1 year after ASCT. While CD8+ TCR diversity did not rise significantly by C4D1, CD4+ TCR diversity did. Relapsed/refractory patients reportedly had the lowest baseline TCR diversity, below newly diagnosed patients, who were below healthy donors. Causes of the repertoire differences remain undefined, possibly disease activity or prior therapy.

Assay: immunoSEQ multiplex PCR; the TCRdb copy retains only in-frame clones and omits some. The table records about 30,000 clones, roughly 88% of them present only once. Concerning this clone: Its target is unknown.

Every patient was affected by relapse after autologous stem cell transplantation, while exposure to brentuximab vedotin was not uniform. PBMCs were thawed, and CD8+ T cells were then isolated from them by magnetic negative selection. CDR3 length: 14 residues. The rearrangement uses TRBV21-1 and TRBJ1-5. TRBV21-1 is flagged as a pseudogene. This TCR was sampled from a human donor with classical Hodgkin lymphoma. The sequencing here drew on CD8+ T cells from blood, taken at baseline. CDR3 sequence reads: CASSKGGHTSPQHF. CDR3 nucleotides: TGTGCCAGCAGCAAGGGGGGGCACACAAGCCCCCAGCATTTT.